A single sample is the source of the 7 T cell receptor beta chains below, sequenced in a study of blood T cell repertoires in COVID-19. Assay used: immunoSEQ multiplex PCR; TCRdb lists only in-frame clones, some missing. The sample shows about 170,000 clones, more than 70% of them seen only once. The sequenced sample was peripheral blood. The source of these receptors is a woman in her seventies who had recovered from COVID-19.

The chain carries TRBV7-9 and TRBJ2-3; 8 bases are shared with TRBD2. This CDR3 has 14 amino acids. From germline, CDR1 is SEHNR and CDR2 FQNEAQ (reference sequence). With V trimmed by 7 bases and J by 5 bases, 8 bases remained unmatched. This CDR3 reads CASTRGAGEDTQYF. The CDR3 DNA follows: TGTGCCAGCACCAGAGGAGCGGGGGAAGATACGCAGTATTTT.

The chain carries TRBV5-1 and TRBJ1-4; 7 bases match TRBD1. CDR3 length equals 13 residues. V trimming: 0 bases; J trimming: 15 bases; junction bases outside the gene matches: 8. CDR1 and CDR2 from the germline V gene are SGHRS and YFSETQ. The CDR3 loop reads CASSLVPTGLMFF. The CDR3 nucleotides read TGCGCCAGCAGCTTGGTCCCGACAGGGCTTATGTTTTTT.

V is TRBV12-3 or TRBV12-4 and J is TRBJ2-7; 7 nucleotides line up with TRBD1. V gave up 1 base and J gave up 6 bases; unmatched junction bases: 3. The CDR3 length is 13 residues. The CDR3 sequence is CASSLDHRGEQYF. The CDR3 DNA sequence: TGTGCCAGCAGTTTAGACCACAGGGGCGAGCAGTACTTC.

V usage is TRBV19 and J usage is TRBJ2-3; TRBD1 is a possible D gene (5 bases). V lost 8 bases and J 4 bases, leaving 13 bases between the germline ends. Germline V CDR1 and CDR2: LNHDA, SQIVND (reference sequence). The CDR3 sequence is 13 residues long. For the CDR3, the DNA is TGTGCCAGTCGCCACCGCAGGGCAGATACGCAGTATTTT. It yields the protein CASRHRRADTQYF. Drawing the rest from reference TRBV19 and TRBJ2-3, the complete variable domain is DGGITQSPKYLFRKEGQNVTLSCEQNLNHDAMYWYRQDPGQGLRLIYYSQIVNDFQKGDIAEGYSVSREKKESFPLTVTSAQKNPTAFYLCASRHRRADTQYFGPGTRLTVL.

This clone occurred once. V and J are TRBV5-4 and TRBJ1-1; 8 bases are a match to TRBD1. The V gene's germline CDR1 is SGHNT and CDR2 YYREEE (reference sequence). Trimming at V came to 5 bases and at J to 5 bases, leaving 2 bases not matched to a gene. The CDR3 has 12 amino acids. The CDR3 protein is CASRRTGTEAFF. DNA for the CDR3: TGTGCCAGCAGGCGGACAGGGACTGAAGCTTTCTTT.

This clone has a handful of counts. The chain uses TRBV27 and TRBJ2-2; 11 positions match TRBD2. There are 14 residues in the CDR3. Looked up from germline, CDR1 is MNHEY and CDR2 is SMNVEV (reference sequence). Germline trimming cut 10 bases from V and 8 bases from J; bases unmatched to any gene: 9. The chain's CDR3 is CATPTSGRRGELFF. The CDR3, as DNA: TGTGCCACTCCAACTAGCGGGAGACGGGGGGAGCTGTTTTTT.

The rearrangement links TRBV5-1 to TRBJ2-5; TRBD2 agrees at 10 bases. CDR1 SGHRS and CDR2 YFSETQ come from the germline V gene. CDR3 size: 15 residues. The junction had 3 bases not matched to a gene; V was cut back by 0 bases and J by 4 bases. CDR3 bases: TGCGCCAGCAGCTTGGGGGCTAGCGGGGGAGAGACCCAGTACTTC. Its translation: CASSLGASGGETQYF.